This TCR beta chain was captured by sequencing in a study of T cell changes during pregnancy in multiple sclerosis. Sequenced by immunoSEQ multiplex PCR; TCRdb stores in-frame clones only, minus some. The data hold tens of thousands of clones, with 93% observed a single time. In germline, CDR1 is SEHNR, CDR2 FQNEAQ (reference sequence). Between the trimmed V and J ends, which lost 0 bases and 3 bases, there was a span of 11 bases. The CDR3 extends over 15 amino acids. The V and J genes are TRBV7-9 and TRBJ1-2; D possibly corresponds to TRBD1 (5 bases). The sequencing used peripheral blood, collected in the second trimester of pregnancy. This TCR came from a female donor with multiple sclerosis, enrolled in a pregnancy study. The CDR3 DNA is TGTGCCAGCAGCTTAGCCAGGGCCGCGGACTATGGCTACACCTTC. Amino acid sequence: CASSLARAADYGYTF.